This T cell receptor beta chain emerged from a study of T cell repertoires in cytomegalovirus infection. Study background: Matching HLA type, along with CMV infection, was indicated by public TCR beta signatures. Study results and caveats: There were HLA-C-restricted CMV-specific TCR beta clonotypes dominating the ex vivo response.

This clonotype occurred many times. Its cognate antigen is unknown. There are 16 residues in the CDR3. V gave up 8 bases and J gave up 1 base, with 18 bases separating them. CDR1 is SGHTA and CDR2 is FQGNSA in the germline V gene. Via MiXCR, TCRdb re-called the reads, giving one row per CDR3 protein. The sample holds 700,000 to 950,000 distinct CDR3 sequences; around a third are singletons and the top ten take around 12%. Sequenced material: cultured CD8+ T cells from PBMCs, taken from culture after CMV antigen stimulation. The chain carries TRBV7-2 and TRBJ2-1; D is uncertain. The clonotype originates from a human donor in good health (CMV status not recorded). Some clones in this sample may be carry-over from other donors' samples. CDR3: CASLLPGQGSYNEQFF. The CDR3 coding sequence is TGTGCCAGCCTATTGCCAGGCCAAGGGTCCTACAATGAGCAGTTCTTC.